These T cell receptor beta chains were read from a single sample in a study of T-cell memory formation after mild COVID-19. From the 5' RACE reads, TCRdb called clonotypes with MiXCR, one entry per CDR3 protein. The sample consists of about 560,000 distinct CDR3 sequences, roughly 21% of them appearing once. Source material: PBMCs or a T cell subset sorted from them (not recorded which). The receptors come from an adult woman who had mild COVID-19 (a few samples of this study predate the infection). Cell type and time point are not known. Both conserved end residues are part of each CDR3. Each record gives: clone size, J gene, V gene, D gene, CDR3 length, CDR3 DNA, CDR3 protein. D genes are given only for firm matches. The size entry is marked missing in some rows and otherwise reads once, few, many or a size class.

clone size: few
J gene: TRBJ1-2
V gene: TRBV18
D gene: -
CDR3 length: 14
CDR3 DNA: TGTGCCAGCTCACCACTCGGGACCGCGTATGGCTACACCTTC
CDR3 protein: CASSPLGTAYGYTF

clone size: few
J gene: TRBJ1-4
V gene: TRBV20-1
D gene: -
CDR3 length: 12
CDR3 DNA: TGCAGTGCTGGAAGGCGGGCTGAAAAACTGTTTTTT
CDR3 protein: CSAGRRAEKLFF

clone size: few
J gene: TRBJ2-5
V gene: TRBV4-3
D gene: -
CDR3 length: 17
CDR3 DNA: TGCGCCAGCAGCCAAGATAGTGCGACCCTTGGGGAGGAGACCCAGTACTTC
CDR3 protein: CASSQDSATLGEETQYF

clone size: few
J gene: TRBJ2-1
V gene: TRBV6-1
D gene: TRBD1
CDR3 length: 15
CDR3 DNA: TGTGCCAGCAGTGATAAACAGGGGATCAACAATGAGCAGTTCTTC
CDR3 protein: CASSDKQGINNEQFF

clone size: few
J gene: TRBJ1-3
V gene: TRBV7-2
D gene: TRBD1
CDR3 length: 18
CDR3 DNA: TGTGCCAGCAGCCTAAGACGGACAGGAACGGCGGGTGGAAACACCATATATTTT
CDR3 protein: CASSLRRTGTAGGNTIYF

clone size: -
J gene: TRBJ1-2
V gene: TRBV15
D gene: -
CDR3 length: 14
CDR3 DNA: TGTGCCACCAGCAGAGATGTGGGGAACTATGGCTACACCTTC
CDR3 protein: CATSRDVGNYGYTF

clone size: -
J gene: TRBJ2-7
V gene: TRBV12-3/TRBV12-4
D gene: -
CDR3 length: 14
CDR3 DNA: TGTGCCAGCACCCCTAGCCTCGAACCCTACGAGCAGTACTTC
CDR3 protein: CASTPSLEPYEQYF

clone size: -
J gene: TRBJ2-3
V gene: TRBV24-1
D gene: -
CDR3 length: 16
CDR3 DNA: TGTGCCACCAGTGACCATTCGAGTCTGCGGAAAGATACGCAGTATTTT
CDR3 protein: CATSDHSSLRKDTQYF

clone size: few
J gene: TRBJ2-2
V gene: TRBV10-3
D gene: TRBD2
CDR3 length: 19
CDR3 DNA: TGTGCCATCAGAGCCGGGACTAGCGGGACCTTTACTAACACCGGGGAGCTGTTTTTT
CDR3 protein: CAIRAGTSGTFTNTGELFF

clone size: -
J gene: TRBJ2-3
V gene: TRBV13
D gene: -
CDR3 length: 15
CDR3 DNA: TGTGCCAGCAGCTTCCCGGTCAAGGGAACAGATACGCAGTATTTT
CDR3 protein: CASSFPVKGTDTQYF

clone size: -
J gene: TRBJ1-1
V gene: TRBV19
D gene: -
CDR3 length: 16
CDR3 DNA: TGTGCCAGTAGTATTGTTGAATTGGGGCGGAACACTGAAGCTTTCTTT
CDR3 protein: CASSIVELGRNTEAFF

clone size: few
J gene: TRBJ2-5
V gene: TRBV12-3/TRBV12-4
D gene: -
CDR3 length: 14
CDR3 DNA: TGTGCCAGCAGTTCCTGGACAGAGCAAGAGACCCAGTACTTC
CDR3 protein: CASSSWTEQETQYF

clone size: few
J gene: TRBJ1-2
V gene: TRBV3-1
D gene: -
CDR3 length: 16
CDR3 DNA: TGTGCCAGCAGCCCCATGAATAGGGGGGCATCGATCGGCTACACCTTC
CDR3 protein: CASSPMNRGASIGYTF

clone size: few
J gene: TRBJ1-4
V gene: TRBV13
D gene: -
CDR3 length: 12
CDR3 DNA: TGTGCCAGCAGCCAGTCGGTGGGGGAACTGTTTTTT
CDR3 protein: CASSQSVGELFF

clone size: -
J gene: TRBJ2-5
V gene: TRBV3-1
D gene: -
CDR3 length: 14
CDR3 DNA: TGTGCCAGCAGCCCCTGGACAGCCCGAGAGACCCAGTACTTC
CDR3 protein: CASSPWTARETQYF

clone size: -
J gene: TRBJ2-5
V gene: TRBV29-1
D gene: TRBD1
CDR3 length: 14
CDR3 DNA: TGCAGCGTTGAATACGGGGACAGCCAAGAGACCCAGTACTTC
CDR3 protein: CSVEYGDSQETQYF

clone size: few
J gene: TRBJ2-3
V gene: TRBV7-9
D gene: -
CDR3 length: 12
CDR3 DNA: TGTGCCAGCGCGAGGGGGGAATATACGCAGTATTTT
CDR3 protein: CASARGEYTQYF

clone size: -
J gene: TRBJ2-2
V gene: TRBV5-1
D gene: -
CDR3 length: 13
CDR3 DNA: TGCGCCAGCAGCCCCCCTTCGGCCGGGGAGCTGTTTTTT
CDR3 protein: CASSPPSAGELFF

clone size: -
J gene: TRBJ2-7
V gene: TRBV7-2
D gene: -
CDR3 length: 15
CDR3 DNA: TGTGCCAGCAGCTTCCCTGAGCGGCAATCCTACGAGCAGTACTTC
CDR3 protein: CASSFPERQSYEQYF

clone size: -
J gene: TRBJ2-5
V gene: TRBV12-3/TRBV12-4
D gene: TRBD1
CDR3 length: 14
CDR3 DNA: TGTGCCAGCAGGATGGACAGGCGACAAGAGACCCAGTACTTC
CDR3 protein: CASRMDRRQETQYF

clone size: -
J gene: TRBJ2-1
V gene: TRBV30
D gene: -
CDR3 length: 16
CDR3 DNA: TGTGCCTGGAGTGTACGGACGGGGGCGGGCAGGGATGAGCAGTTCTTC
CDR3 protein: CAWSVRTGAGRDEQFF

clone size: -
J gene: TRBJ2-3
V gene: TRBV11-2
D gene: TRBD2
CDR3 length: 17
CDR3 DNA: TGTGCCAGCAGCTTAGTGCGGGGGGCCCCCCGGGGGAGGACGCAGTATTTT
CDR3 protein: CASSLVRGAPRGRTQYF

clone size: -
J gene: TRBJ2-4
V gene: TRBV29-1
D gene: -
CDR3 length: 13
CDR3 DNA: TGCAGCGTGATTCAGGGAGCCAAAAACATTCAGTACTTC
CDR3 protein: CSVIQGAKNIQYF

clone size: -
J gene: TRBJ1-2
V gene: TRBV7-8
D gene: TRBD1
CDR3 length: 18
CDR3 DNA: TGTGCCAGCAGCTCGTCCTGGGACAGGATGTTCCCTAACTATGGCTACACCTTC
CDR3 protein: CASSSSWDRMFPNYGYTF

clone size: -
J gene: TRBJ1-3
V gene: TRBV12-3/TRBV12-4
D gene: -
CDR3 length: 14
CDR3 DNA: TGTGCCAGCACCTGGACAGTTAATGGAAACACCATATATTTT
CDR3 protein: CASTWTVNGNTIYF

clone size: -
J gene: TRBJ2-1
V gene: TRBV20-1
D gene: TRBD2
CDR3 length: 14
CDR3 DNA: TGCAGTGCTGATGGACTAGAGGAGCACAATGAGCAGTTCTTC
CDR3 protein: CSADGLEEHNEQFF

clone size: -
J gene: TRBJ1-4
V gene: TRBV20-1
D gene: TRBD1
CDR3 length: 15
CDR3 DNA: TGCAGTGCAATGAACCCCGGGACAGGGAATGAAAAACTGTTTTTT
CDR3 protein: CSAMNPGTGNEKLFF

clone size: -
J gene: TRBJ1-1
V gene: TRBV4-2
D gene: TRBD1
CDR3 length: 11
CDR3 DNA: TGTGCCAGCAGCCAGTCAGGGGGTGCTTTCTTT
CDR3 protein: CASSQSGGAFF

clone size: -
J gene: TRBJ1-5
V gene: TRBV6-6
D gene: -
CDR3 length: 16
CDR3 DNA: TGTGCCAGCACCAAAGGGCCCTGGGATAGCAATCAGCCCCAGCATTTT
CDR3 protein: CASTKGPWDSNQPQHF

clone size: -
J gene: TRBJ2-4
V gene: TRBV12-3/TRBV12-4
D gene: TRBD1
CDR3 length: 14
CDR3 DNA: TGTGCCAGCAGCCAGGGACAGGGTGGGAACATTCAGTACTTC
CDR3 protein: CASSQGQGGNIQYF

clone size: -
J gene: TRBJ1-1
V gene: TRBV11-2
D gene: -
CDR3 length: 14
CDR3 DNA: TGTGCCAGCAGCTTAGGCCAGGTCGAGACTGAAGCTTTCTTT
CDR3 protein: CASSLGQVETEAFF

clone size: many
J gene: TRBJ2-7
V gene: TRBV5-1
D gene: TRBD1
CDR3 length: 14
CDR3 DNA: TGCGCCAGCAGCTTGTCCGGGACAGGGGACGAGCAGTACTTC
CDR3 protein: CASSLSGTGDEQYF

clone size: many
J gene: TRBJ2-7
V gene: TRBV4-3
D gene: -
CDR3 length: 14
CDR3 DNA: TGCGCCAGCAGCCAAGTATTTGGGGTAGACGAGCAGTACTTC
CDR3 protein: CASSQVFGVDEQYF

clone size: -
J gene: TRBJ2-4
V gene: TRBV29-1
D gene: -
CDR3 length: 11
CDR3 DNA: TGCAGCGTTCCCGGAACAAACATTCAGTACTTC
CDR3 protein: CSVPGTNIQYF

clone size: -
J gene: TRBJ1-1
V gene: TRBV12-3/TRBV12-4
D gene: TRBD1
CDR3 length: 13
CDR3 DNA: TGTGCCAGCAGGGGGGACAGGGGGCTTGAAGCTTTCTTT
CDR3 protein: CASRGDRGLEAFF

clone size: -
J gene: TRBJ2-6
V gene: TRBV4-2
D gene: -
CDR3 length: 17
CDR3 DNA: TGTGCCAGCAGCCAAGCTCCGGGGAGCACTGGGGCCAACGTCCTGACTTTC
CDR3 protein: CASSQAPGSTGANVLTF

clone size: -
J gene: TRBJ2-1
V gene: TRBV9
D gene: TRBD2
CDR3 length: 19
CDR3 DNA: TGTGCCAGCAGCGTAGAAGGACTAGCGGGTGGGTACTCCTACAATGAGCAGTTCTTC
CDR3 protein: CASSVEGLAGGYSYNEQFF

clone size: -
J gene: TRBJ2-1
V gene: TRBV29-1
D gene: -
CDR3 length: 13
CDR3 DNA: TGCAGCGTTGAACTGGGGGGGCGCAATGAGCAGTTCTTC
CDR3 protein: CSVELGGRNEQFF

clone size: few
J gene: TRBJ1-2
V gene: TRBV3-1
D gene: -
CDR3 length: 14
CDR3 DNA: TGTGCCAGCAGCCAATCGCCGGGTGGGGATGGCTACACCTTC
CDR3 protein: CASSQSPGGDGYTF

clone size: -
J gene: TRBJ2-5
V gene: TRBV2
D gene: -
CDR3 length: 13
CDR3 DNA: TGTGCCAGCAGTGAAATCAAGCAAGAGACCCAGTACTTC
CDR3 protein: CASSEIKQETQYF

clone size: -
J gene: TRBJ1-4
V gene: TRBV5-1
D gene: TRBD1
CDR3 length: 15
CDR3 DNA: TGCGCCAGCAGCTCAGGGGGTTCGACTAATGAAAAACTGTTTTTT
CDR3 protein: CASSSGGSTNEKLFF

clone size: -
J gene: TRBJ1-6
V gene: TRBV7-9
D gene: TRBD1
CDR3 length: 24
CDR3 DNA: TGTGCCAGCAGTACGGATGCCGGACAGGGGGGCTACTCGCTGAAACTTGCCTATAATTCACCCCTCCACTTT
CDR3 protein: CASSTDAGQGGYSLKLAYNSPLHF

clone size: -
J gene: TRBJ2-4
V gene: TRBV20-1
D gene: -
CDR3 length: 17
CDR3 DNA: TGCAGTGCTAGGGGAGGAGCGGACAAAGTAGCCAAAAACATTCAGTACTTC
CDR3 protein: CSARGGADKVAKNIQYF

clone size: -
J gene: TRBJ2-2
V gene: TRBV4-1
D gene: -
CDR3 length: 14
CDR3 DNA: TGCGCCAGCAGCCAAGAACTACGGGCCGGGGAGCTGTTTTTT
CDR3 protein: CASSQELRAGELFF

clone size: -
J gene: TRBJ2-5
V gene: TRBV4-1
D gene: TRBD2
CDR3 length: 16
CDR3 DNA: TGCGCCAGCAGGCGACTAGCGGGGGACATCCAAGAGACCCAGTACTTC
CDR3 protein: CASRRLAGDIQETQYF